The source of this T cell receptor (beta chain) is a study of tumor-infiltrating lymphocytes in primary liver carcinoma. Regarding the study as a whole: Tumors carried a top-250-clone fraction significantly exceeding that of blood (p = 0.039). In tumor-adjacent and tumor-blood pairs, overlap was lower than in tumor region pairs. Samples were bulk unsorted, so CD4+ and CD8+ repertoires were not compared.

In the case of this clonotype: The antigen remains undetermined. This clone may be a read error of a much larger clone one base away.

Unsorted whole blood yielded blood RNA, and germline DNA was extracted as well. Before any surgery took place, approximately 4 milliliters of peripheral blood were collected. TCR beta cDNA came from around 0.5 ug total RNA, primed with a constant-region primer. TCR beta libraries came from three nested multiplex PCR rounds using slightly modified ARM-PCR. A single record per CDR3 protein comes from TCRdb applying MiXCR to the multiplex PCR reads. This table has 300,000 to 400,000 distinct CDR3 sequences, approximately 65% appearing once. Specimen: peripheral blood. This TCR was recovered from a man in his forties or fifties with primary liver carcinoma and hepatitis B virus infection.

For the CDR3, the DNA is TGCGCCAGCAGCCAAGAGGAGATCGTCTACGGGCAGTACTTC. Translation: CASSQEEIVYGQYF. The J gene is TRBJ2-7, the V gene TRBV4-1, with unresolved D. Germline assignment: CDR1 MGHRA and CDR2 YSYEKL. CDR3 length equals 14 residues.